The rows below give T cell receptor beta chains drawn from one sample of a study of cytomegalovirus exposure and HLA in healthy donors. TCRdb's table, derived via immunoSEQ multiplex PCR, lists solely in-frame clones and lacks some. The sample totals about 62,000 clones; its top ten clones hold 5.3%. The source material was PBMCs. These receptors all stem from a man in his thirties or forties in good health and CMV-seropositive. Each CDR3 is given with its conserved first and last residue. A D gene is named only where the DNA matches it firmly.

CDR3,DNA,V,D,J,length
CASSEGLLRGAEGYTF,TGTGCCAGCAGTGAAGGATTACTCCGGGGGGCGGAAGGCTACACCTTC,TRBV6-1,-,TRBJ1-2,16
CASSEDGTPSNYGYTF,TGTGCCAGCAGTGAAGATGGGACACCTTCTAACTATGGCTACACCTTC,TRBV6-1,-,TRBJ1-2,16
CASSRNTEAFF,TGTGCCAGCAGTCGGAACACTGAAGCTTTCTTT,TRBV28,-,TRBJ1-1,11
CASSSEQGAGQPQHF,TGTGCCAGCAGCTCAGAACAGGGGGCTGGGCAGCCCCAGCATTTT,TRBV7-2,TRBD1,TRBJ1-5,15
CASSEQGYNEQFF,TGTGCCAGCAGCGAACAGGGCTACAATGAGCAGTTCTTC,TRBV7-9,-,TRBJ2-1,13
CASSPQVLDQPQHF,TGTGCCAGCAGCCCCCAGGTACTGGATCAGCCCCAGCATTTT,TRBV14,-,TRBJ1-5,14
CASSVGDRDEQFF,TGTGCCAGCAGCGTAGGGGACAGGGATGAGCAGTTCTTC,TRBV9,TRBD1,TRBJ2-1,13
CASSQEGAGGFQPQHF,TGCGCCAGCAGCCAAGAGGGGGCCGGGGGGTTTCAGCCCCAGCATTTT,TRBV4-1,-,TRBJ1-5,16
CASSLLGGSYNEQFF,TGCGCCAGCAGCTTGCTCGGGGGGTCCTACAATGAGCAGTTCTTC,TRBV5-1,TRBD2,TRBJ2-1,15
CAWGDGGIQYF,TGTGCCTGGGGGGACGGGGGAATTCAGTACTTC,TRBV30,-,TRBJ2-4,11
CAWSVLSSGKAYNEQFF,TGTGCCTGGAGTGTCTTGTCTAGCGGTAAGGCCTACAATGAGCAGTTCTTC,TRBV30,TRBD2,TRBJ2-1,17
CSVSRGQGSGNTIYF,TGCAGCGTATCCCGGGGACAGGGATCGGGAAACACCATATATTTT,TRBV29-1,TRBD1,TRBJ1-3,15
CATSWASGYNEQFF,TGTGCCACCAGCTGGGCTAGCGGCTACAATGAGCAGTTCTTC,TRBV15,TRBD2,TRBJ2-1,14
CASSYTGYGPTDTQYF,TGTGCCAGCAGTTACACAGGGTATGGGCCCACAGATACGCAGTATTTT,TRBV6-5,-,TRBJ2-3,16
CASSESFTDTQYF,TGTGCCAGCAGTGAATCATTTACAGATACGCAGTATTTT,TRBV6-1,-,TRBJ2-3,13
CASSMQGTNTEAFF,TGTGCCAGTAGTATGCAGGGTACAAACACTGAAGCTTTCTTT,TRBV19,-,TRBJ1-1,14
CASSMVGGTEAFF,TGTGCCAGTAGTATGGTGGGGGGGACTGAAGCTTTCTTT,TRBV19,-,TRBJ1-1,13
CASSPGTSGGPSTDTQYF,TGTGCCAGTAGTCCGGGGACTAGCGGGGGCCCGAGCACAGATACGCAGTATTTT,TRBV19,TRBD2,TRBJ2-3,18
CASSLASHYSYEQYF,TGTGCCAGCAGCTTAGCGTCGCACTACTCCTACGAGCAGTACTTC,TRBV7-2,-,TRBJ2-7,15
CASSEVGGSPYEQYF,TGTGCCAGCAGTGAAGTTGGAGGGAGTCCTTACGAGCAGTACTTC,TRBV6-1,-,TRBJ2-7,15
CATSRGGGPSSYEQYF,TGTGCCACCAGCAGAGGCGGAGGGCCGTCCTCCTACGAGCAGTACTTC,TRBV15,-,TRBJ2-7,16
CASSLYLEGDTQYF,TGTGCCAGCAGCCTCTATTTGGAGGGAGATACGCAGTATTTT,TRBV9,-,TRBJ2-3,14
CSVEWGAETQYF,TGCAGCGTTGAATGGGGCGCGGAGACCCAGTACTTC,TRBV29-1,-,TRBJ2-5,12
CAWSVATGGYEQYF,TGTGCCTGGAGTGTAGCTACAGGCGGCTACGAGCAGTACTTC,TRBV30,-,TRBJ2-7,14
CASSRMAGTGGEQYF,TGTGCCAGCAGCCGTATGGCCGGGACAGGGGGCGAGCAGTACTTC,TRBV5-4,TRBD1,TRBJ2-7,15
CASSQDRPFSAGESYEQYF,TGTGCCAGCAGCCAAGATCGACCCTTTTCAGCGGGGGAGTCCTACGAGCAGTACTTC,TRBV4-2,TRBD2,TRBJ2-7,19
CTSSHPGPRQETQYF,TGCACCAGCAGCCATCCTGGGCCCAGGCAAGAGACCCAGTACTTC,TRBV1,-,TRBJ2-5,15
CASSQEGVGQGRSYEQYF,TGTGCCAGCAGCCAAGAGGGTGTGGGACAGGGGAGATCCTACGAGCAGTACTTC,TRBV4-2,TRBD1,TRBJ2-7,18
CASSSGQGAHYEQYF,TGTGCCAGCAGCTCGGGACAGGGGGCCCACTACGAGCAGTACTTC,TRBV7-9,TRBD1,TRBJ2-7,15
CASGFGTGYYEQYF,TGTGCTAGTGGTTTTGGGACAGGGTACTACGAGCAGTACTTC,TRBV12-5,TRBD1,TRBJ2-7,14
CASRFGGVSTEAFF,TGCGCCAGCAGATTTGGAGGGGTGAGCACTGAAGCTTTCTTT,TRBV5-1,-,TRBJ1-1,14
CASSPRLAGVLSDEQFF,TGTGCCAGCTCACCAAGACTAGCGGGAGTTTTATCGGATGAGCAGTTCTTC,TRBV18,TRBD2,TRBJ2-1,17
CASSERRQGDNSPLHF,TGTGCCAGCAGTGAACGGAGACAGGGAGATAATTCACCCCTCCACTTT,TRBV6-1,TRBD1,TRBJ1-6,16
CASSSALAGLTDTQYF,TGCGCCAGCAGCTCCGCACTAGCGGGATTAACAGATACGCAGTATTTT,TRBV5-1,TRBD2,TRBJ2-3,16